Ten or more counts support the clone carrying this T cell receptor beta chain. One end of the junction fails to match germline, which may point to a read error. The data were obtained in a study of identical twins. TCRdb analysed the 5' RACE reads with MiXCR anew, one entry per CDR3 protein. This table has 1.5 million to 2 million distinct CDR3 sequences, under 35% appearing once. The CDR3 is 15 amino acids. Germline V gene lookup returns CDR1 MGHRA and CDR2 YSYEKL. The chain links TRBV4-1 to TRBJ2-4; D may correspond to TRBD1 or TRBD2 (5 bases each). The specimen was cord blood. The receptor was derived from a newborn girl in good health. CDR3 coding DNA: TGTGCCAGCAGCCAGATGGGGACAGCCAAAAACATTCAGTACTTC. Amino acids: CASSQMGTAKNIQYF.